These T cell receptor beta chains were read from a single sample in a study of beta chain features in type 1 diabetes. The method was immunoSEQ multiplex PCR; TCRdb's version includes in-frame clones alone and lacks a portion of them. Seen here are roughly 700,000 clones, around 15% observed once, and the top ten hold 0.02% to 0.025%. Source material: naive CD4+ T cells from blood. The receptors were gathered from a man in his late teens or twenties with type 1 diabetes. Each CDR3 is given with its conserved first and last residue. The D gene is left open where the match is weak. Rows may omit the clone size; those that give it use once, few, many or a size class.

>-|13|TRBJ2-5|-|TRBV27
CASRGRREETQYF
TGTGCCAGCAGAGGGCGGAGAGAAGAGACCCAGTACTTC
>-|13|TRBJ1-4|-|TRBV4-1
CASSQPDSRKLFF
TGCGCCAGCAGCCAACCGGACAGCCGAAAACTGTTTTTT
>few|17|TRBJ2-1|TRBD1|TRBV9
CASSVLSGQPEAGEQFF
TGTGCCAGCAGCGTATTGTCGGGACAGCCCGAAGCCGGTGAGCAGTTCTTC
>-|15|TRBJ1-3|-|TRBV6-5
CASSPIDSSGNTIYF
TGTGCCAGCAGTCCTATAGACAGCTCTGGAAACACCATATATTTT
>few|13|TRBJ2-5|-|TRBV5-8
CASSLAGPETQYF
TGTGCCAGCAGCTTGGCAGGGCCAGAGACCCAGTACTTC
>-|17|TRBJ1-6|-|TRBV30
CAWSVQRTSSYNSPLHF
TGTGCCTGGAGTGTCCAGAGAACAAGCTCCTATAATTCACCCCTCCACTTT
>-|13|TRBJ1-1|-|TRBV27
CASSGHGGTEAFF
TGTGCCAGCAGCGGACACGGCGGGACTGAAGCTTTCTTT
>-|14|TRBJ1-6|TRBD1|TRBV11-2
CASSSGQDISPLHF
TGTGCCAGCAGCTCGGGACAGGATATTTCACCCCTCCACTTT
>-|15|TRBJ1-4|TRBD1|TRBV25-1
CASSGWTGRGEKLFF
TGTGCCAGCAGTGGATGGACAGGGAGAGGAGAAAAACTGTTTTTT
>few|16|TRBJ2-3|TRBD1|TRBV6-1
CASSARQGLSTDTQYF
TGTGCCAGCAGTGCCAGACAGGGCCTGAGCACAGATACGCAGTATTTT
>few|12|TRBJ2-3|-|TRBV6-6
CASGGRPDTQYF
TGTGCCTCGGGGGGCCGACCGGATACGCAGTATTTT
>few|15|TRBJ1-1|-|TRBV5-1
CASSLNRQQNTEAFF
TGCGCCAGCAGCTTGAACCGACAACAGAACACTGAAGCTTTCTTT
>-|16|TRBJ1-5|TRBD1|TRBV29-1
CSVILAGTDSNQPQHF
TGCAGCGTTATCCTAGCCGGGACAGATAGCAATCAGCCCCAGCATTTT
>-|14|TRBJ2-5|TRBD2|TRBV10-3
CAVSPWGGAETQYF
TGTGCCGTGAGCCCTTGGGGGGGAGCAGAGACCCAGTACTTC
>-|15|TRBJ1-6|-|TRBV28
CASTTNGRGSSPLHF
TGTGCCAGCACCACCAACGGCAGGGGAAGCTCACCCCTCCACTTT
>few|15|TRBJ1-3|-|TRBV14
CASSQTDRSGNTIYF
TGTGCCAGCAGCCAAACGGACAGATCAGGGAACACCATATATTTT
>-|15|TRBJ1-3|-|TRBV5-6
CASSLEEGSGNTIYF
TGTGCCAGCAGCTTGGAAGAGGGATCTGGAAACACCATATATTTT
>-|14|TRBJ2-5|-|TRBV9
CASSVGASQETQYF
TGTGCCAGCAGCGTAGGGGCTAGTCAAGAGACCCAGTACTTC
>-|14|TRBJ2-6|-|TRBV19
CASRWDSGANVLTF
TGTGCCAGTAGATGGGATTCTGGGGCCAACGTCCTGACTTTC
>few|16|TRBJ2-5|TRBD1|TRBV4-1
CASSPGEGQGWKTQYF
TGCGCCAGCAGCCCTGGTGAAGGACAGGGGTGGAAGACCCAGTACTTC
>few|13|TRBJ2-3|TRBD2|TRBV29-1
CSVGLAGADTQYF
TGCAGCGTCGGACTAGCGGGGGCAGATACGCAGTATTTT
>few|13|TRBJ2-1|-|TRBV19
CASSPTGGTLGFF
TGTGCCAGTAGTCCAACAGGAGGGACCCTCGGGTTCTTC
>few|15|TRBJ1-1|-|TRBV7-8
CASSPTQGSGTEAFF
TGTGCCAGCAGCCCTACTCAGGGAAGCGGCACTGAAGCTTTCTTT
>-|16|TRBJ1-6|-|TRBV7-6
CASSLRQGQDNSPLHF
TGTGCCAGCAGCCTGCGCCAGGGGCAGGATAATTCACCCCTCCACTTT
>-|13|TRBJ2-3|-|TRBV10-1
CASSRQFTDTQYF
TGCGCCAGCAGTCGACAGTTCACAGATACGCAGTATTTT
>-|14|TRBJ1-5|-|TRBV7-6
CASSPDEDTQPQHF
TGTGCCAGCAGCCCGGACGAGGACACTCAGCCCCAGCATTTT
>-|11|TRBJ1-2|-|TRBV29-1
CSGDLNYGYTF
TGCAGCGGAGACCTAAACTATGGCTACACCTTC
>-|16|TRBJ2-1|TRBD2|TRBV7-2
CASSLSRGLAYNEQFF
TGTGCCAGCAGCTTAAGTCGTGGACTAGCTTACAATGAGCAGTTCTTC
>few|14|TRBJ2-2|-|TRBV14
CASSQRPSSGELFF
TGTGCCAGCAGCCAAAGGCCATCCTCCGGGGAGCTGTTTTTT
>-|12|TRBJ2-2|-|TRBV2
CASETALGELFF
TGTGCCAGCGAGACGGCCCTCGGGGAGCTGTTTTTT
>few|12|TRBJ1-5|-|TRBV25-1
CASSGQNQPQHF
TGTGCCAGCAGTGGGCAGAATCAGCCCCAGCATTTT
>few|13|TRBJ1-5|-|TRBV7-2
CASSQGYPGPQHF
TGTGCCAGCAGCCAAGGGTACCCGGGGCCCCAGCATTTT
>few|16|TRBJ2-1|-|TRBV7-9
CASSLGLSSSYNEQFF
TGTGCCAGCAGCTTAGGGCTCTCGAGCTCCTACAATGAGCAGTTCTTC
>-|14|TRBJ2-2|-|TRBV28
CASSGTPNTGELFF
TGTGCCAGCAGCGGGACACCGAACACCGGGGAGCTGTTTTTT
>few|14|TRBJ2-3|-|TRBV15
CATSRGADTDTQYF
TGTGCCACCAGCAGAGGGGCGGACACAGATACGCAGTATTTT
>-|13|TRBJ1-5|TRBD1|TRBV2
CASKNRGNQPQHF
TGTGCCAGCAAGAACAGGGGGAATCAGCCCCAGCATTTT